This T cell receptor beta chain is drawn from a study of blood T cell repertoires in COVID-19. The CDR3 contains 12 residues. Trimming took 2 bases from V and 7 from J, leaving 6 bases between them. Germline values: CDR1 PRHDT, CDR2 FYEKMQ (reference sequence). TCRdb's table, derived via immunoSEQ multiplex PCR, lists solely in-frame clones and lacks some. Among fewer than 450,000 clones listed, 87% were seen once. The sequenced material came from PBMCs or T cells enriched from blood (not recorded which). This chain links TRBV13 with TRBJ2-1; no clear D. This TCR was sampled from a woman in her thirties who had recovered from COVID-19. This chain's CDR3 is CASSLNGNEQFF. CDR3 nucleotides: TGTGCCAGCAGCTTAAACGGGAATGAGCAGTTCTTC.